This is a list of T cell receptor beta chains from one sample in a study of CD8 T cells in Susac syndrome. TCRdb reanalysed the immunoSEQ multiplex PCR reads using MiXCR and keeps one entry per CDR3 protein. The data hold 120,000 or so distinct CDR3 sequences, with roughly 95% observed a single time. Sequencing was performed on CD4+ T cells from PBMCs. Every receptor here comes from a human donor with Susac syndrome. The CDR3 runs from the conserved cysteine through the conserved F or W. The D gene is left open where the match is weak. Clone size is given for some rows only: seen once, a few or many times, or a class if the clone is expanded.

J gene | D gene | clone size | V gene | CDR3 protein | CDR3 DNA
TRBJ2-3 | . | once | TRBV20-1 | CSASNPDTQYF | TGCAGTGCTAGTAATCCAGATACGCAGTATTTT
TRBJ2-7 | TRBD2 | once | TRBV5-1 | CASSELAGWSYEQYF | TGCGCCAGCTCCGAGTTAGCGGGATGGTCCTACGAGCAGTACTTC
TRBJ1-1 | . | . | TRBV20-1 | CSALDDWNTEAFF | TGCAGTGCTTTGGATGATTGGAACACTGAAGCTTTCTTT
TRBJ1-1 | TRBD1 | . | TRBV5-1 | CASSLGTGPANTEAFF | TGCGCCAGCAGCTTGGGGACAGGGCCGGCGAACACTGAAGCTTTCTTT
TRBJ2-7 | . | . | TRBV5-6 | CASSLQRDPSYEQYF | TGTGCCAGCAGCTTGCAACGGGATCCATCCTACGAGCAGTACTTC
TRBJ1-2 | . | . | TRBV28 | CASSLGRTNYGYTF | TGTGCCAGCAGCCTCGGGCGGACTAACTATGGCTACACCTTC
TRBJ2-1 | . | . | TRBV29-1 | CSVAWGNEQFF | TGCAGCGTTGCTTGGGGCAATGAGCAGTTCTTC
TRBJ1-5 | . | . | TRBV12-3/TRBV12-4 | CASSLVGSRQPQHF | TGTGCCAGCAGTTTAGTAGGGTCAAGGCAGCCCCAGCATTTT
TRBJ1-1 | TRBD1 | . | TRBV7-9 | CASSRDRGPEAFF | TGTGCCAGCAGCCGAGACAGGGGACCCGAAGCTTTCTTT
TRBJ1-2 | . | . | TRBV11-2 | CASSLEGSTNYGYTF | TGTGCCAGCAGCTTAGAAGGCAGCACTAACTATGGCTACACCTTC
TRBJ2-1 | TRBD2 | once | TRBV7-2 | CASSPRGTSGNNEQFF | TGTGCCAGCAGCCCTAGGGGGACTAGCGGTAACAATGAGCAGTTCTTC
TRBJ2-3 | . | . | TRBV6-2/TRBV6-3 | CASSRSGEEASTDTQYF | TGTGCCAGCAGCCGATCAGGGGAGGAGGCGAGCACAGATACGCAGTATTTT
TRBJ1-2 | . | . | TRBV6-5 | CASSYARQAAGYTF | TGTGCCAGCAGTTACGCCAGACAGGCAGCTGGCTACACCTTC
TRBJ2-7 | . | . | TRBV28 | CASSFQGFPSSYEQYF | TGTGCCAGCAGTTTTCAGGGCTTCCCATCCTCCTACGAGCAGTACTTC
TRBJ1-1 | . | . | TRBV29-1 | CSAQTGDPAAYTEAFF | TGCAGCGCCCAAACCGGGGACCCGGCGGCTTACACTGAAGCTTTCTTT
TRBJ1-2 | . | . | TRBV25-1 | CASSEGEANYGYTF | TGTGCCAGCAGTGAGGGGGAAGCTAACTATGGCTACACCTTC
TRBJ2-7 | TRBD1 | . | TRBV4-1 | CASSQDLPGQAYEQYF | TGCGCCAGCAGCCAAGATCTACCTGGACAGGCCTACGAGCAGTACTTC
TRBJ2-7 | TRBD2 | . | TRBV9 | CASSGELAGPYEQYF | TGTGCCAGCAGCGGAGAACTAGCGGGACCCTACGAGCAGTACTTC
TRBJ2-6 | . | . | TRBV20-1 | CSATSPGSGANVLTF | TGCAGTGCGACCTCTCCTGGCTCTGGGGCCAACGTCCTGACTTTC
TRBJ2-2 | . | . | TRBV2 | CASGGNANTGELFF | TGTGCCAGCGGGGGCAACGCGAACACCGGGGAGCTGTTTTTT
TRBJ2-3 | . | . | TRBV30 | CAWSGGTENTQYF | TGTGCCTGGAGTGGAGGCACCGAGAATACGCAGTATTTT
TRBJ2-7 | TRBD2 | . | TRBV2 | CASSETSGRALGEQYF | TGTGCCAGCAGTGAAACTAGCGGGAGGGCCTTGGGTGAGCAGTACTTC
TRBJ2-1 | TRBD2 | . | TRBV20-1 | CSASRSGGNNEQFF | TGCAGTGCTAGCCGGAGCGGGGGGAACAATGAGCAGTTCTTC
TRBJ2-1 | TRBD1 | . | TRBV20-1 | CSAIQGLGNEQFF | TGCAGTGCTATACAGGGGTTGGGGAATGAGCAGTTCTTC
TRBJ2-1 | TRBD2 | . | TRBV9 | CASSVESGSWNEQFF | TGTGCCAGCAGCGTAGAAAGCGGGAGTTGGAATGAGCAGTTCTTC
TRBJ2-5 | TRBD2 | once | TRBV20-1 | CSAMSAGGNQETQYF | TGCAGTGCAATGTCAGCGGGAGGAAACCAAGAGACCCAGTACTTC
TRBJ2-7 | . | . | TRBV7-8 | CASSLAGGQYEQYF | TGTGCCAGCAGCCTAGCAGGAGGCCAGTACGAGCAGTACTTC
TRBJ2-7 | TRBD2 | . | TRBV6-2/TRBV6-3 | CASSSRAGGAYEQYF | TGTGCCAGCAGTTCACGAGCGGGAGGGGCCTACGAGCAGTACTTC
TRBJ2-1 | TRBD2 | . | TRBV28 | CASSAALRTSGLSYNEQFF | TGTGCCAGCAGTGCCGCTTTGAGGACTAGCGGGCTCTCCTACAATGAGCAGTTCTTC
TRBJ2-3 | TRBD2 | . | TRBV4-2 | CASSQLAGGGTDTQYF | TGTGCCAGCAGCCAGCTAGCGGGAGGAGGGACAGATACGCAGTATTTT
TRBJ1-2 | . | . | TRBV29-1 | CSVRVGVGYGYTF | TGCAGCGTTAGGGTAGGGGTTGGTTATGGCTACACCTTC
TRBJ2-4 | . | . | TRBV5-4 | CASSLASEAKNIQYF | TGTGCCAGCAGCTTGGCTAGCGAAGCCAAAAACATTCAGTACTTC
TRBJ2-7 | TRBD2 | . | TRBV27 | CASSPGTSVGREQYF | TGTGCCAGCAGTCCAGGGACTAGCGTTGGTAGAGAGCAGTACTTC
TRBJ2-2 | . | . | TRBV30 | CAWSTQVGELFF | TGTGCCTGGAGTACCCAAGTCGGGGAGCTGTTTTTT
TRBJ2-5 | TRBD1 | . | TRBV5-6 | CASKAGTGGRETQYF | TGTGCCAGCAAGGCCGGGACAGGGGGCAGGGAGACCCAGTACTTC
TRBJ1-2 | . | . | TRBV18 | CASSQVGGDYGYTF | TGTGCCAGCTCCCAAGTCGGGGGCGACTATGGCTACACCTTC
TRBJ1-5 | . | . | TRBV20-1 | CSAAGGDYNQPQHF | TGCAGTGCCGCGGGAGGGGACTACAATCAGCCCCAGCATTTT
TRBJ1-4 | . | . | TRBV12-3/TRBV12-4 | CASSLQHLNEKLFF | TGTGCCAGCAGTTTACAGCACTTGAATGAAAAACTGTTTTTT
TRBJ2-7 | . | few | TRBV6-5 | CASSLGGANEQYF | TGTGCCAGCAGTCTGGGGGGGGCCAACGAGCAGTACTTC
TRBJ2-7 | . | once | TRBV5-1 | CASRSDSNGEQYF | TGCGCCAGCAGATCGGATAGCAATGGCGAGCAGTACTTC
TRBJ2-2 | . | . | TRBV4-1 | CASSLRGLDTGELFF | TGCGCCAGCAGCCTTAGGGGGTTAGACACCGGGGAGCTGTTTTTT
TRBJ2-5 | TRBD2 | once | TRBV6-6 | CASSTGLAGGGETQYF | TGTGCCAGCAGTACCGGGCTAGCGGGAGGGGGGGAGACCCAGTACTTC
TRBJ2-1 | TRBD2 | . | TRBV20-1 | CSASQGAGTSGIEQFF | TGCAGTGCTTCACAGGGGGCTGGGACTAGCGGGATTGAGCAGTTCTTC
TRBJ1-2 | TRBD1 | . | TRBV27 | CASSSAGGDHGYTF | TGTGCCAGCAGTTCCGCAGGGGGCGATCATGGCTACACCTTC
TRBJ1-1 | . | . | TRBV2 | CASSKGPGRENTEAFF | TGTGCCAGCAGTAAAGGTCCGGGCAGGGAGAACACTGAAGCTTTCTTT